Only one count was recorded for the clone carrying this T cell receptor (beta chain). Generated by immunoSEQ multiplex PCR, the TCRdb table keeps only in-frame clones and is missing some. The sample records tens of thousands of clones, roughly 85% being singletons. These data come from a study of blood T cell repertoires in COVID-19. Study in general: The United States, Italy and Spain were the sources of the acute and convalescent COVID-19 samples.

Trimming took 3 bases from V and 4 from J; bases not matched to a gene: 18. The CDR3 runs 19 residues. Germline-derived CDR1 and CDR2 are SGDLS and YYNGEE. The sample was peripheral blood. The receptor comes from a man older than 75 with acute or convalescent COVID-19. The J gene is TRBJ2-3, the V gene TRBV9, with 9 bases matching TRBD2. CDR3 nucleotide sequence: TGTGCCAGCAGCGGAAGCACCTTACATAGCGGGAGCGGGGCAGATACGCAGTATTTT. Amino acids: CASSGSTLHSGSGADTQYF.